This TCR beta chain stems from a study of blood T cell repertoires in COVID-19 (dated by TCRdb to about 2020). Describing the broader study: Samples covering the acute and convalescent phases of COVID-19 were provided by collaborators in the United States, Italy and Spain. The material from the prospective study consisted of cDNA or gDNA derived from T cells, B-cell-depleted T cells, or PBMCs. The dataset comprised deeply sampled blood TCRbeta repertoires from subjects exposed to, actively infected with, or recovered from COVID-19. The repertoires were released in a freely available public database meant as a resource for research on the immune response to SARS-CoV-2. Samples were obtained from the ongoing ImmuneRACE study (first 160 participants) and from over 1,000 subjects provided by 6 global collaborators. Nearly every sample came with metadata listing a de-identified subject ID, COVID-19 status, age in years and sex. HLA class I and class II types, where available, came from metadata supplied by the sample provider rather than from assay-based typing. The paper's findings and limits, for the study overall: The quantity of clinical and demographic metadata differed by source and by participant and was supplied without curation.

TCRbeta CDR3 regions were amplified from genomic DNA using the immunoSEQ Assay, a bias-controlled multiplex PCR. For the original study's pipeline: The number of nucleated cells in each sample was estimated from the amplification of reference gene primers within the assay. To quantify the absolute abundance of each unique TCRbeta CDR3 rearrangement, sequence reads were collapsed and filtered. For each sample, productive Simpson clonality was calculated by taking the square root of Simpson's diversity index across productive rearrangements. TCRdb took over this immuneACCESS table, retaining in-frame rearrangements with V and J assigned. Such tables are incomplete; in checked studies, under half of the missing clones stem from an unresolved V gene, and the remainder is unexplained. The V and J calls and clone size were taken over from that table, and D and trimming were inferred from the DNA. The sample data list about 250,000 clones, and 85% of these were observed just once. Of the sample, about 7% is held by the ten largest clones.

About this clone: This clone's antigen is unknown. The sample holds no much larger clone one base away, and base qualities are not on file.

In the prospective study, participants were roughly 18 to 100 years old, resided in 24 geographic areas of the United States, and were enrolled through a virtual design. Cohort assignment in the prospective study relied on participant-reported clinical history from a screening survey and a study questionnaire. Exposed participants were defined as having been in contact with someone with a PCR-confirmed or clinician-diagnosed COVID-19 case within 2 weeks of study entry. Each participant in the prospective study had whole blood, serum and a nasopharyngeal or oropharyngeal swab collected by mobile phlebotomists. Over an approximately 2-month period, participants in the prospective study had the option of providing additional blood draws and questionnaires. Prospective study blood samples were shipped either frozen or at room temperature before DNA extraction. The germline V gene provides CDR1 ENHRY and CDR2 SYGVKD. V is pruned by 6 bases and J by 7 bases, leaving 9 bases of the junction without a gene match. The CDR3 goes from the cysteine to the phenylalanine over 15 residues. The DNA shown is the 45-base CDR3, in frame from base 1.

The TCR originated in a woman between 45 and 65 years old who had been exposed to COVID-19. The rearrangement combines TRBV10-3 with TRBJ1-6; 7 central bases correspond to TRBD1. The sequenced material came from PBMCs or T cells enriched from blood (not recorded which). At the DNA level, the sequence is TGTGCCATCAGCGAACAGGGGATGGGGAATTCACCCCTCCACTTT. This codes for CAISEQGMGNSPLHF.